The entry below gives a single T cell receptor beta chain sequence along with its context. Its target is not known. TCRdb reprocessed the reads with MiXCR, giving one entry per CDR3 protein. The data hold 600,000 to 800,000 distinct CDR3 sequences, with less than 25% observed a single time. This specimen belongs to a study of T cell repertoires in cytomegalovirus infection. Whole-study context: Both CMV infection and a matching HLA type were indicated by public TCR beta signatures. Study-level results: The ex vivo response was dominated by HLA-C-restricted CMV-specific TCR beta clonotypes. The cumulative frequency of public TCR beta families identified carriers of CMV plus the relevant HLA.

In germline, CDR1 is DFQATT, CDR2 SNEGSKA (reference sequence). This CDR3 region has 17 residues. Germline trimming cut 5 bases from V and 2 bases from J; bases unmatched to any gene: 17. The sequenced sample was CD8+ T cells from PBMCs. This clonotype was sampled from a human donor in good health (CMV status not recorded). Some clones in this sample may be carry-over from other donors' samples. V gene TRBV20-1 combines with J gene TRBJ2-7, with 8 positions matching TRBD2. The CDR3, as DNA: TGCAGTGCTGGATTCGCTCTCAGGGTAGCGGGGACCTACGAGCAGTACTTC. Translation gives CSAGFALRVAGTYEQYF.